This paragraph reports one T cell receptor (beta chain). Germline CDR1 is MDHEN and CDR2 is SYDVKM. The V and J ends lost 3 bases and 7 bases respectively, with 10 bases between them. This CDR3 is built from 13 residues. In the original processing: Reference gene primer amplification yielded estimated nucleated cell counts. Here immunoSEQ multiplex PCR was the method, and the copy in TCRdb shows in-frame clones only, minus some. The D gene and trimming were derived from the DNA, and the V and J assignments and clone size from that table. The data hold around 81,000 clones, with under 85% observed a single time. These data belong to a study of blood T cell repertoires in COVID-19. On the study more broadly: Samples representing acute and convalescent COVID-19 were sourced from the United States, Italy and Spain. In each case, the material was cDNA or gDNA derived from T cells, B-cell-depleted T cells, or PBMCs.

Sequenced: peripheral blood. The chain links TRBV28 to TRBJ1-3; D remains ambiguous. The source of this sequence is a human donor in a cohort sampled during active COVID-19. The DNA for the CDR3 is TGTGCCAGCAGTTTGGGAGGGTCGAACACCATATATTTT. This translates into CASSLGGSNTIYF.